One sample yielded the 27 T cell receptor beta chains listed below, sequenced in a study of T cells in Graves' hyperthyroidism and ophthalmopathy. Researchers amplified the TCR beta CDR3 regions from RNA transcripts. The TCR CDR3 first-round RT-PCR relied on the HTBI primer set. One entry per CDR3 protein results from TCRdb running MiXCR on the multiplex PCR reads. The top ten hold roughly 13% of the sample, which has 400,000 to 450,000 distinct CDR3 sequences, roughly 14% seen once. Sequenced sample: blood. These receptors all stem from a young man with Graves' ophthalmopathy.

There are many counts of this clonotype. This chain uses TRBV7-9 with TRBJ2-1; 9 bases are a match to TRBD1. This CDR3 spans 14 amino acids. Germline CDR1 is SEHNR and CDR2 is FQNEAQ (reference sequence). Germline trimming cut 5 bases from V and 5 bases from J; bases unmatched to any gene: 4. The CDR3 nucleotides read TGTGCCAGCAGCGACCGGGACAGGGACAATGAGCAGTTCTTC. Translation gives CASSDRDRDNEQFF. Full variable domain (rest looked up from reference TRBV7-9 and TRBJ2-1): DTGVSQNPRHKITKRGQNVTFRCDPISEHNRLYWYRQTLGQGPEFLTYFQNEAQLEKSRLLSDRFSAERPKGSFSTLEIQRTEQGDSAMYLCASSDRDRDNEQFFGPGTRLTVL.

This clonotype was counted ten times or more. The rearrangement links TRBV29-1 to TRBJ2-7; possible D gene TRBD1, 7 bases. The V and J ends lost 4 bases and 7 bases respectively, with 20 bases between them. The CDR3 totals 14 residues. In germline, CDR1 is SQVTM, CDR2 ANQGSEA. The CDR3 loop reads CSVVRGAGGGEQYF. The CDR3 DNA is TGCAGCGTTGTGCGAGGGGCAGGGGGAGGTGAGCAGTACTTC.

The chain couples TRBV5-6 to TRBJ1-1, with 8 nucleotides matching TRBD1. Germline lookup yields CDR1 SGHDT and CDR2 YYEEEE. V lost 0 bases and J lost 6; bases outside the gene matches: 10. This CDR3 has 16 amino acids. The CDR3 nucleotides are TGTGCCAGCAGCTTGGATGGGCAGGGGGCGCGGGCTGAAGCTTTCTTT. Amino acid sequence: CASSLDGQGARAEAFF.

A note on this clonotype: This may arise from a read error, as a much more abundant clone is one base away. The rearrangement links TRBV7-9 to TRBJ2-1, with TRBD2 matching over 16 bases. CDR3 length equals 19 residues. Per germline, CDR1 SEHNR and CDR2 FQNEAQ (reference sequence). J lost 3 bases, V lost 5 bases, and 10 bases had no gene match. The CDR3 DNA is TGTGCCAGCAGCACGATCGGGACTAGCGGGAGGGCCGTCTACAATGAGCAGTTCTTC. Its translation is CASSTIGTSGRAVYNEQFF.

This clonotype was found many times. The rearrangement uses TRBV29-1 and TRBJ2-3, with 9 bases aligning to TRBD1. The CDR3 length is 17 residues. Trimming cost V 0 bases and J 5 bases; bases outside gene matches: 12. Germline lookup yields CDR1 SQVTM and CDR2 ANQGSEA. CDR3 amino acids: CSVEDPRDRDAQDTQYF. The DNA for the CDR3 is TGCAGCGTTGAAGATCCCCGGGACAGGGACGCACAAGATACGCAGTATTTT.

This clonotype was observed many times. The chain couples TRBV6-2 or TRBV6-3 to TRBJ2-7; TRBD1 agrees at 7 bases. After removal of 5 bases from V and 0 bases from J, the junction contained 4 bases not matched to a gene. The CDR3 spans 14 residues. Germline CDR1 is MNHEY and CDR2 is SVGEGT. CDR3 sequence (DNA): TGTGCCAGCAGTGGACAGGCGAGCTCCTACGAGCAGTACTTC. Residues: CASSGQASSYEQYF.

The sample holds many counts of this clonotype. This chain links TRBV20-1 with TRBJ1-1; a possible D gene is TRBD1 (5 bases). The CDR3 runs 14 residues. Trimming shortened V by 0 bases and J by 11 bases, and 19 bases separated the two germline ends. The germline gives CDR1 DFQATT, CDR2 SNEGSKA (reference sequence). In nucleotides, the CDR3 is TGCAGTGCTAGAGATGTTGACAGAGCGGTGGAGGCTTTCTTT. Encoded protein: CSARDVDRAVEAFF.

The chain carries TRBV5-6 and TRBJ1-1; 9 bases are shared with TRBD1. The germline CDR1 and CDR2 sequences are SGHDT and YYEEEE. CDR3 size: 15 residues. V trimming: 5 bases; J trimming: 1 base; junction bases outside the gene matches: 6. CDR3 residues: CASRWLGQGNTEAFF. The DNA of the CDR3 is TGTGCCAGCAGGTGGTTGGGACAGGGGAACACTGAAGCTTTCTTT.

This clonotype was observed at least ten times. V usage is TRBV6-2 or TRBV6-3 and J usage is TRBJ2-1; a possible D gene is TRBD2 (5 bases). Germline lookup yields CDR1 MNHEY and CDR2 SVGEGT. The CDR3 is 16 residues long. Deletions cut 4 bases from V and 4 bases from J, with 17 bases between. CDR3: CASSSLHGAEYNEQFF. The CDR3 nucleotides read TGTGCCAGCAGTTCACTCCACGGAGCGGAATACAATGAGCAGTTCTTC.

This clonotype has a count of ten or more. The chain combines TRBV14 with TRBJ2-3, with a tentative D call TRBD1 (6 bases). Germline V gene lookup returns CDR1 SGHDN and CDR2 FVKESK. There are 16 residues in the CDR3. The V and J ends lost 1 base and 2 bases respectively, with 13 bases between them. CDR3 in DNA: TGTGCCAGCAGCCAAGTCCGACAGGCCTCCACAGATACGCAGTATTTT. This sequence encodes CASSQVRQASTDTQYF.

This clonotype was observed many times. CDR3 bases: TGCGCCAGCAGCTTGGGTCTGGACACTGAAGCTTTCTTT. Protein sequence: CASSLGLDTEAFF. The chain links TRBV5-1 to TRBJ1-1; D is uncertain. CDR1 SGHRS and CDR2 YFSETQ come from the germline V gene. The V end was cut by 0 bases, the J end by 3 bases, with 6 bases between. The CDR3 is 13 amino acids.

The V call is TRBV7-2, the J call TRBJ2-7, with D uncertain. The CDR3 is 15 residues long. Per the germline V gene, CDR1 is SGHTA and CDR2 is FQGNSA. V was trimmed by 5 bases and J by 3 bases, leaving 17 bases between them. Written as DNA, the CDR3 is TGTGCCAGCAGCGTAAGCGTAACCCAGTACTACGAGCAGTACTTC. Amino acid sequence: CASSVSVTQYYEQYF.

The V gene is TRBV3-1, the J gene TRBJ1-3; the D is unclear. Germline V gene data show CDR1 as LGHDT and CDR2 as YNNKEL (reference sequence). With 5 bases removed from V and 1 base from J, the gap between germline ends came to 9 bases. The CDR3 consists of 14 residues. CDR3 nucleotides: TGTGCCAGCAGCTACATAGGGTCTGGAAACACCATATATTTT. This sequence encodes CASSYIGSGNTIYF.

This clonotype turned up a few times. This sequence may be a read error, since a much larger clone differs from it by one base. The rearrangement uses TRBV6-9 and TRBJ1-2; D is undetermined. V was shortened by 8 bases and J by 5 bases, with 9 bases between the two germline ends. CDR1 is MNHGY, CDR2 SVAAGI, per germline. The CDR3 is 11 amino acids. CDR3 residues: CASGSTYGYTF. CDR3 bases: TGTGCCAGCGGTTCCACTTATGGCTACACCTTC.

The sample holds many counts of this clonotype. The chain carries TRBV20-1 and TRBJ2-7; possible D gene TRBD2, 6 bases. The CDR3 contains 13 residues. V lost 7 bases and J 5 bases, leaving 18 bases between the germline ends. Germline V lookup: CDR1 DFQATT, CDR2 SNEGSKA (reference sequence). The chain's CDR3 is CSEQGGPGDEQYF. Here the CDR3 DNA reads TGCAGTGAGCAGGGAGGACCTGGGGACGAGCAGTACTTC.

In its sample, this clonotype was seen a few times. The chain carries TRBV2 and TRBJ1-4, with D perhaps matching TRBD1 (6 bases). The germline V gene encodes CDR1 SNHLY and CDR2 FYNNEI. Between the trimmed V and J ends, which lost 3 bases and 7 bases, there was a span of 18 bases. The CDR3 is made up of 16 amino acids. CDR3 loop: CASSDYVGASSEKLFF. CDR3 in DNA: TGTGCCAGCAGTGATTACGTGGGGGCGAGTAGTGAAAAACTGTTTTTT.

At least ten counts were recorded for this clonotype. The chain links TRBV29-1 to TRBJ2-7; D gene ambiguous. Germline V gives CDR1 SQVTM, CDR2 ANQGSEA. Trimming took 2 bases from V and 1 from J, leaving 9 bases between them. The CDR3 loop spans 13 amino acids. CDR3 residues: CSVEIQTSYEQYF. For the CDR3, the DNA is TGCAGCGTTGAAATACAGACATCCTACGAGCAGTACTTC.

This clonotype came up a few times. The chain couples TRBV7-9 to TRBJ2-3; D ambiguous. Between the trimmed V and J ends, which lost 5 bases and 1 base, there was a span of 13 bases. Per the germline V gene, CDR1 is SEHNR and CDR2 is FQNEAQ (reference sequence). The CDR3 loop spans 15 amino acids. The chain's CDR3 is CASSPPAGGTDTQYF. In DNA, the CDR3 is TGTGCCAGCAGCCCCCCGGCAGGCGGCACAGATACGCAGTATTTT.

This clonotype was picked up many times. The gene calls are TRBV3-1 and TRBJ2-1; 9 bases map to TRBD2. The ends lost 0 bases at V and 4 bases at J; junction bases unmatched: 4. The CDR3 runs to 16 residues. CDR1 and CDR2 from the germline V gene are LGHDT and YNNKEL (reference sequence). CDR3 DNA: TGTGCCAGCAGCCAAGAATCGAGCGGGAGGTACAATGAGCAGTTCTTC. The encoded protein is CASSQESSGRYNEQFF.

At least ten counts were recorded for this clonotype. The gene calls are TRBV5-1 and TRBJ1-1; D possibly corresponds to TRBD1 (5 bases). V lost 4 bases, J lost 8 bases, and 21 bases lay in between. Germline loops: CDR1 SGHRS, CDR2 YFSETQ. This CDR3 region has 15 residues. The CDR3 region has the DNA TGCGCCAGCAGCCCGGCCGTGGGGCGTCAGGACGAAGCTTTCTTT. Translating gives CASSPAVGRQDEAFF.

The chain joins TRBV19 to TRBJ1-1; D is undetermined. The CDR3 totals 12 residues. Trimming pared 8 bases from V and 5 bases from J, leaving 12 bases between. Germline V CDR1 and CDR2: LNHDA, SQIVND (reference sequence). The CDR3 region is CASRTPRTEAFF. In nucleotides, the CDR3 is TGTGCCAGTCGTACACCGAGGACTGAAGCTTTCTTT.

The CDR3 loop is CASSTHGLQGAEKLFF. CDR3 in DNA: TGTGCCAGCAGTACACATGGGCTGCAGGGGGCTGAAAAACTGTTTTTT. This chain connects TRBV25-1 to TRBJ1-4; 8 bases fit TRBD1. V dropped 5 bases and J dropped 7; count of bases not matched to a gene: 12. The CDR3 has 16 residues. Germline V CDR1 and CDR2: MGHDK, SYGVNS.

This clonotype was picked up a small number of times. This chain links TRBV10-3 with TRBJ1-2; possible D gene TRBD1, 5 bases. The germline V gene encodes CDR1 ENHRY and CDR2 SYGVKD. The CDR3 consists of 14 residues. V was clipped by 6 bases and J by 0 bases, with 11 bases between them. This CDR3 is CAIRGGVANYGYTF. The CDR3 bases are TGTGCCATCAGGGGAGGGGTAGCTAACTATGGCTACACCTTC.

There are many counts of this clonotype. The chain is built from TRBV11-2 and TRBJ1-2, with D perhaps matching TRBD1 (6 bases). The germline V gene has CDR1 SGHAT and CDR2 FQNNGV. The CDR3 loop spans 12 amino acids. Trimming left V 3 bases short and J 7 bases short, with 9 bases between. Here the CDR3 DNA reads TGTGCCAGCAGCTTGGGGGCCCTTGGCTACACCTTC. Amino acids: CASSLGALGYTF.

This clonotype was detected a few times. The chain couples TRBV27 to TRBJ2-3; possibly TRBD1 for D (6 bases). CDR3 length equals 15 residues. V was pared by 2 bases and J by 4 bases, with 13 bases between. Germline CDR1 and CDR2: MNHEY and SMNVEV (reference sequence). CDR3 region: CASSLRAGAPDTQYF. CDR3 in DNA: TGTGCCAGCAGTTTAAGGGCAGGGGCTCCAGATACGCAGTATTTT.

This clonotype was seen a handful of times. The rearrangement links TRBV7-8 to TRBJ2-7; 12 nucleotides match TRBD2. V was clipped by 2 bases and J by 4 bases; unmatched bases: 6. Germline-derived CDR1 and CDR2 are SGHVS and FQNEAQ. The CDR3 loop spans 16 amino acids. The CDR3 here is CASSLSLAGGPYEQYF. CDR3 coding DNA: TGTGCCAGCAGCTTATCCCTAGCGGGGGGGCCTTACGAGCAGTACTTC.

This clonotype is a singleton in its sample. The genes are TRBV2 and TRBJ1-1, with 8 bases that match TRBD1. Trimming took 6 bases from V and 6 from J; bases not matched to a gene: 6. This CDR3 has 13 residues. Germline V gene lookup returns CDR1 SNHLY and CDR2 FYNNEI. CDR3: CASSSETGAEAFF. The CDR3 coding sequence is TGTGCCAGCAGCTCCGAGACAGGGGCTGAAGCTTTCTTT. The whole variable domain, remainder taken from reference TRBV2 and TRBJ1-1, is EPEVTQTPSHQVTQMGQEVILRCVPISNHLYFYWYRQILGQKVEFLVSFYNNEISEKSEIFDDQFSVERPDGSNFTLKIRSTKLEDSAMYFCASSSETGAEAFFGQGTRLTVV.